The 21 T cell receptor beta chains listed next were all sequenced from one sample in a study of early T cells in non-severe SARS-CoV-2 infection. TCRdb passed the 5' RACE reads through MiXCR, listing each CDR3 protein once. The sample holds about 84,000 distinct CDR3 sequences, about an eighth seen once. The sequencing sample was made of whole blood. The receptors originated from an adult who was a healthcare worker with PCR-confirmed SARS-CoV-2 infection or an uninfected control (not recorded which).

In its sample, this clonotype was seen a few times. The chain links TRBV11-2 to TRBJ1-6; TRBD1 might be the D (6 bases). V lost 6 bases to trimming and J lost 7 bases, with 13 bases between them. CDR1 and CDR2 (germline): SGHAT, FQNNGV. The CDR3 loop spans 14 amino acids. CDR3 region: CASRPGTTNSPLHF. The CDR3 nucleotides read TGTGCCAGCAGACCAGGGACAACAAATTCACCCCTCCACTTT. The whole variable domain, filled in from reference TRBV11-2 and TRBJ1-6, reads EAGVAQSPRYKIIEKRQSVAFWCNPISGHATLYWYQQILGQGPKLLIQFQNNGVVDDSQLPKDRFSAERLKGVDSTLKIQPAKLEDSAVYLCASRPGTTNSPLHFGNGTRLTVT.

The rearrangement joins TRBV27 to TRBJ2-7, with D possibly TRBD2 on 6 matching bases. V was pared by 4 bases and J by 8 bases, with 21 bases between. Germline values: CDR1 MNHEY, CDR2 SMNVEV (reference sequence). CDR3 length: 15 residues. The CDR3 here is CASSSAGGAIYQQYF. The DNA for the CDR3 is TGTGCCAGCAGTTCAGCCGGAGGGGCCATTTACCAGCAGTACTTC.

The chain links TRBV9 to TRBJ2-5; tentative D call: TRBD2 (7 bases). The germline gives CDR1 SGDLS, CDR2 YYNGEE. The V gene lost 4 bases and the J gene lost 5 bases, with 15 bases spanning the gap. The CDR3 length is 14 residues. The CDR3 is CASSQGGTSETQYF. The CDR3 DNA reads as TGTGCCAGCAGCCAGGGAGGGACATCGGAGACCCAGTACTTC.

In this sample, this clonotype turned up a few times. The J gene is TRBJ2-7, the V gene TRBV6-6; D unresolved. This CDR3 comprises 14 residues. Between the trimmed V and J ends, which lost 2 bases and 1 base, there was a span of 9 bases. Germline CDR1 MNHNY, CDR2 SVGAGI (reference sequence). This chain's CDR3 is CASSYAPGSYEQYF. Here the CDR3 DNA reads TGTGCCAGCAGTTACGCACCTGGGTCCTACGAGCAGTACTTC.

This rearrangement joins TRBV5-1 to TRBJ2-7; 10 bases fit TRBD2. The CDR3 runs 14 residues. With V trimmed by 4 bases and J by 6 bases, 7 bases remained unmatched. Germline CDR1 and CDR2: SGHRS and YFSETQ. This chain's CDR3 is CASSEIAGGSEQYF. CDR3 nucleotides: TGCGCCAGCAGCGAAATAGCGGGAGGCTCCGAGCAGTACTTC.

This clonotype appeared many times. This sequence joins TRBV6-5 and TRBJ2-7; no firm D call. The length of the CDR3 is 10 residues. The germline V gene encodes CDR1 MNHEY and CDR2 SVGAGI. For the CDR3, the DNA is TGTGGCTCGGAAGGTTACGAGCAGTACTTC. It translates to CGSEGYEQYF.

This clonotype turned up a few times. This chain uses TRBV7-3 with TRBJ2-1; D may be TRBD1 or TRBD2 (5 bases each). Germline-derived CDR1 and CDR2 are SGHTA and FQGTGA. The V end was cut by 1 base, the J end by 9 bases, with 16 bases between. This CDR3 region has 15 residues. The CDR3 spells CASSLRAVTGGEQFF. CDR3 bases: TGTGCCAGCAGCTTAAGGGCGGTCACTGGGGGTGAGCAGTTCTTC.

Ten or more counts support this clonotype. The gene calls are TRBV29-1 and TRBJ2-1; 10 positions match TRBD1. Looked up from germline, CDR1 is SQVTM and CDR2 is ANQGSEA. The CDR3 runs 13 residues. V trimming: 4 bases; J trimming: 7 bases; junction bases outside the gene matches: 4. The CDR3: CSVGGTGANEQFF. In DNA, the CDR3 is TGCAGCGTTGGCGGGACAGGGGCGAATGAGCAGTTCTTC.

This clonotype was picked up many times. The chain combines TRBV2 with TRBJ1-1, with TRBD1 matching over 9 bases. The CDR3 covers 12 residues. The V and J ends lost 9 bases and 1 base, in that order; junction bases with no gene match: 0. Germline V lookup: CDR1 SNHLY, CDR2 FYNNEI. CDR3 in amino acids: CARGQGNTEAFF. CDR3 nucleotide sequence: TGTGCCAGGGGACAGGGGAACACTGAAGCTTTCTTT. Full variable domain (rest looked up from reference TRBV2 and TRBJ1-1): EPEVTQTPSHQVTQMGQEVILRCVPISNHLYFYWYRQILGQKVEFLVSFYNNEISEKSEIFDDQFSVERPDGSNFTLKIRSTKLEDSAMYFCARGQGNTEAFFGQGTRLTVV.

V gene TRBV6-1 combines with J gene TRBJ1-3; D is unresolved. V gave up 6 bases and J gave up 0 bases, with 9 bases separating them. The CDR3 extends over 14 amino acids. The germline V gene has CDR1 MNHNS and CDR2 SASEGT. CDR3 DNA sequence: TGTGCCAGCAGCCCCACAAGCTCTGGAAACACCATATATTTT. Translated, it gives CASSPTSSGNTIYF.

In DNA, the CDR3 is TGTGCCAGCAGTTTAGTGGGGCAGGGTTCTTTTCAGTACTTC. This gives the protein CASSLVGQGSFQYF. The genes are TRBV27 and TRBJ2-4; possibly TRBD1 for D (5 bases). CDR3 length equals 14 residues. V was trimmed by 2 bases and J by 11 bases, leaving 16 bases between them. Germline V gene lookup returns CDR1 MNHEY and CDR2 SMNVEV (reference sequence).

At least ten counts were recorded for this clonotype. V is TRBV13 and J is TRBJ1-6; D is undetermined. V was shortened by 3 bases and J by 8 bases, with 20 bases between the two germline ends. The CDR3 is 17 amino acids. Germline-derived CDR1 and CDR2 are PRHDT and FYEKMQ (reference sequence). The CDR3 is CASSFGTGFRIDSPLHF. As DNA, the CDR3 is TGTGCCAGCAGCTTCGGTACGGGGTTCCGGATTGATTCACCCCTCCACTTT.

At least ten counts were recorded for this clonotype. The V and J genes are TRBV5-6 and TRBJ1-5; D is uncertain. Trimming shortened V by 4 bases and J by 7 bases, and 12 bases separated the two germline ends. The CDR3 sequence is 13 residues long. Germline lookup yields CDR1 SGHDT and CDR2 YYEEEE. CDR3 amino acids: CASSHAGGQPQHF. The DNA for the CDR3 is TGTGCCAGCAGCCACGCGGGCGGCCAGCCCCAGCATTTT.

About this clonotype: A read error may produce the germline difference seen at one junction end. The chain employs TRBV15 and TRBJ1-3; D may be TRBD1 (5 bases). The CDR3 loop spans 15 amino acids. Looked up from germline, CDR1 is LNHNV and CDR2 is YYDKDF (reference sequence). CDR3 sequence: CATSSKGYSENTTYF. The CDR3 coding sequence is TGTGCCACCAGCAGTAAGGGGTACTCTGAAAACACCACATATTTT.

This clonotype turned up a few times. V and J are TRBV6-5 and TRBJ2-1; tentative D call: TRBD2 (5 bases). The CDR3 contains 15 residues. Trimming pared 2 bases from V and 4 bases from J, leaving 12 bases between. Looked up from germline, CDR1 is MNHEY and CDR2 is SVGAGI. This CDR3 is CASSYGLATYNEQFF. The CDR3 nucleotides read TGTGCCAGCAGTTACGGCCTAGCTACTTACAATGAGCAGTTCTTC.

There are a few counts of this clonotype. V usage is TRBV7-9 and J usage is TRBJ1-4; 7 nucleotides line up with TRBD1. Unmatched junction bases numbered 7, after V lost 4 bases and J lost 5 bases. Germline V gene data show CDR1 as SEHNR and CDR2 as FQNEAQ (reference sequence). The CDR3 loop spans 15 amino acids. The CDR3 region has the DNA TGTGCCAGCAGCTGGCAACAGGGGAGAAATGAAAAACTGTTTTTT. Amino acid sequence: CASSWQQGRNEKLFF.

The V gene is TRBV20-1, the J gene TRBJ2-7; 9 bases map to TRBD2. The CDR3 consists of 13 residues. Germline assignment: CDR1 DFQATT and CDR2 SNEGSKA (reference sequence). Losses at the gene ends were 5 bases for V and 7 bases for J; bases not matched to a gene: 9. The CDR3 loop reads CSALAGASLEQYF. In DNA form, the CDR3 reads TGCAGTGCTTTAGCGGGGGCAAGCCTGGAGCAGTACTTC.

This chain links TRBV9 with TRBJ2-3; possible D gene TRBD2, 6 bases. This CDR3 has 16 residues. Germline V lookup: CDR1 SGDLS, CDR2 YYNGEE. V was cut by 1 base and J by 2 bases, with 14 bases left in between. CDR3 in amino acids: CASSVSSGQFTDTQYF. The DNA of the CDR3 is TGTGCCAGCAGCGTAAGTAGCGGACAATTCACAGATACGCAGTATTTT.

In its sample, this clonotype was seen many times. The CDR3 DNA follows: TGTGCCAGCAGTTACCAGAAGCCACCCTCTGGAAACACCATATATTTT. Amino acid sequence: CASSYQKPPSGNTIYF. The chain links TRBV6-5 to TRBJ1-3; no firm D call. The CDR3 consists of 16 residues. Looked up from germline, CDR1 is MNHEY and CDR2 is SVGAGI. Between the trimmed V and J ends, which lost 2 bases and 0 bases, there was a span of 11 bases.

This clonotype has just a few counts. The chain couples TRBV11-3 to TRBJ2-2, with 8 bases lining up with TRBD1. Germline V gene sequence: CDR1 SGHNT, CDR2 YENEEA. The V gene end was trimmed by 6 bases and the J gene end by 4 bases; junction bases not matched to a gene: 13. The CDR3 is 17 amino acids. The CDR3 bases are TGTGCCAGCAGACCGAAGACAGGGGCGCGGGGCACCGGGGAGCTGTTTTTT. It yields the protein CASRPKTGARGTGELFF.

At least ten counts were recorded for this clonotype. The rearrangement uses TRBV24-1 and TRBJ1-2, with D hard to call. Trimming took off 4 bases at V and 6 bases at J, with 11 bases between the two ends. Germline CDR1 KGHDR, CDR2 SFDVKD. The CDR3 has 13 residues. CDR3 loop: CATSDHGRDGYTF. The DNA for the CDR3 is TGTGCCACCAGTGACCACGGACGAGATGGCTACACCTTC.